One and the same sample provided the 5 T cell receptor beta chains below, sequenced in a study of cytomegalovirus exposure and HLA in healthy donors. Use of 60 Vbeta and 13 Jbeta primers characterized the PCR. Profiled with immunoSEQ multiplex PCR; TCRdb holds only in-frame clones, not every one. The repertoire holds roughly 150,000 clones, with around 75% as singletons. Sequencing was done on a sample of PBMCs. Receptors originate from a male donor in good health and CMV-seronegative.

This chain joins TRBV19 and TRBJ2-7; D is unresolved. The CDR3 sequence is 15 residues long. The V gene's germline CDR1 is LNHDA and CDR2 SQIVND (reference sequence). The V end lost 5 bases, the J end lost 7 bases, and 21 bases lay between the germline ends. CDR3 nucleotides: TGTGCCAGTAGTCCCGCTGCAGGTCTCGGTAGAGAGCAGTACTTC. Translation gives CASSPAAGLGREQYF.

V gene TRBV7-2 combines with J gene TRBJ1-6, with a weak D call TRBD1 (5 bases). Looked up from germline, CDR1 is SGHTA and CDR2 is FQGNSA. Deletions cut 5 bases from V and 13 bases from J, with 21 bases between. This CDR3 comprises 15 residues. CDR3 protein: CASSVGDFFGYPLHF. CDR3 DNA sequence: TGTGCCAGCAGCGTCGGGGACTTCTTTGGATATCCCCTCCACTTT.

This clone was seen just once. This chain connects TRBV7-9 to TRBJ1-1, with D perhaps matching TRBD1 (5 bases). Germline CDR1 is SEHNR and CDR2 is FQNEAQ (reference sequence). CDR3 length: 13 amino acids. Trimming removed 4 bases at V and 10 bases at J, with 16 bases between. CDR3 DNA sequence: TGTGCCAGCAGCTCCTCGGGTGGGGGGAGAGCTTTCTTT. Amino acid sequence: CASSSSGGGRAFF.

The chain is built from TRBV5-4 and TRBJ1-2; weak D call: TRBD1 (6 bases). This CDR3 comprises 13 residues. Trimming took 0 bases from V and 6 from J, leaving 9 bases between them. Germline V gene lookup returns CDR1 SGHNT and CDR2 YYREEE (reference sequence). CDR3 sequence reads: CASSLGTGNGYTF. In nucleotides, the CDR3 is TGTGCCAGCAGCTTGGGTACAGGGAATGGCTACACCTTC. The full variable domain, completed using reference TRBV5-4 and TRBJ1-2, is ETGVTQSPTHLIKTRGQQVTLRCSSQSGHNTVSWYQQALGQGPQFIFQYYREEENGRGNFPPRFSGLQFPNYSSELNVNALELDDSALYLCASSLGTGNGYTFGSGTRLTVV.

In its sample, this clone was seen once. The rearrangement links TRBV7-9 to TRBJ2-6; possibly TRBD1 for D (6 bases). The V and J ends lost 8 bases and 2 bases respectively, with 10 bases between them. The CDR3 extends over 14 amino acids. In germline, CDR1 is SEHNR, CDR2 FQNEAQ (reference sequence). The CDR3 sequence: CASGYRAGANVLTF. The CDR3 DNA follows: TGTGCCAGCGGCTACAGGGCTGGGGCCAACGTCCTGACTTTC.